The 23 T cell receptor beta chains reported below all come from one sample, sequenced in a study of blood T cell repertoires in COVID-19 (dated by TCRdb to 2020 to 2021). Library construction relied on the immunoSEQ multiplex PCR assay. TCRdb's version of the immuneACCESS table is confined to in-frame rearrangements and falls short of the full clone set. An unresolved V gene accounts for under half of the shortfall where checked; the remainder is of unknown origin. Present in this sample are 160,000 or so clones, around 84% of which were seen just once. The top ten clones comprise 8% of the sample. The sequenced material came from PBMCs or T cells enriched from blood (not recorded which). The receptors here all came from a woman aged 45 to 65 who had recovered from COVID-19.

This clone was counted a single time. One end of the junction varies from germline; a read error may be responsible. CDR3 region: CAGRTGLPHHF. As DNA, the CDR3 is TGTGCCGGAAGGACAGGCCTTCCTCATCACTTC. The chain couples TRBV2 to TRBJ1-2, with TRBD1 matching over 7 bases. CDR1 is SNHLY and CDR2 is FYNNEI in the germline V gene. This CDR3 contains 11 residues.

This sequence joins TRBV19 and TRBJ1-5; D gene uncertain. This CDR3 is 17 amino acids long. Germline lookup yields CDR1 LNHDA and CDR2 SQIVND (reference sequence). Trimming stripped 5 bases from V and 2 bases from J, with 19 bases between. The CDR3 DNA follows: TGTGCCAGTAGTCCCGACCCCCGAGCGCGGGGCAATCAGCCCCAGCATTTT. Protein sequence: CASSPDPRARGNQPQHF.

This chain connects TRBV28 to TRBJ2-7; TRBD2 matches 8 bases. With 5 bases clipped from V and 4 bases from J, the junction kept 7 bases outside the gene matches. The germline gives CDR1 MDHEN, CDR2 SYDVKM. CDR3 length: 14 residues. CDR3 amino acids: CASSSLAGVYEQYF. The CDR3 nucleotides are TGTGCCAGCAGTAGTCTAGCGGGTGTGTACGAGCAGTACTTC.

This clone turned up a few times. This chain joins TRBV7-6 and TRBJ2-7; TRBD1 is a possible D gene (6 bases). The CDR3 loop spans 12 amino acids. The V and J ends lost 5 bases and 5 bases respectively, with 10 bases between them. Germline CDR1 reads SGHVS; CDR2 reads FNYEAQ. CDR3 residues: CASSTGTNEQYF. The DNA for the CDR3 is TGTGCCAGCAGCACCGGGACAAACGAGCAGTACTTC.

The genes are TRBV11-3 and TRBJ2-7; perhaps TRBD2 as D (5 bases). With 6 bases removed from V and 1 base from J, the gap between germline ends came to 10 bases. CDR1 SGHNT and CDR2 YENEEA come from the germline V gene. This CDR3 comprises 13 residues. CDR3 in amino acids: CASSPSGSYEQYF. For the CDR3, the DNA is TGTGCCAGCAGTCCTTCGGGGTCCTACGAGCAGTACTTC.

The chain couples TRBV4-2 to TRBJ2-3; D is perhaps TRBD2 (5 bases). Germline assignment: CDR1 LGHNA and CDR2 YNFKEQ. The CDR3 totals 15 residues. Trimming stripped 2 bases from V and 2 bases from J, with 11 bases between. The CDR3 DNA reads as TGTGCCAGCAGCCAAAGGAGGCTTGACACAGATACGCAGTATTTT. It codes for CASSQRRLDTDTQYF.

Only one count was recorded for this clone. V usage is TRBV12-5 and J usage is TRBJ2-1; D may be TRBD1 (6 bases). Trimming took 6 bases from V and 13 from J, leaving 25 bases between them. Germline values: CDR1 LGHNT, CDR2 FRNRAP. The CDR3 sequence is 15 residues long. This chain's CDR3 is CASGPRAGASHSQFF. CDR3 DNA sequence: TGTGCTAGTGGCCCCCGCGCAGGGGCCTCCCACTCCCAGTTCTTC. Supplemented by reference TRBV12-5 and TRBJ2-1, the full variable domain reads DARVTQTPRHKVTEMGQEVTMRCQPILGHNTVFWYRQTMMQGLELLAYFRNRAPLDDSGMPKDRFSAEMPDATLATLKIQPSEPRDSAVYFCASGPRAGASHSQFFGPGTRLTVL.

This sequence joins TRBV3-1 (or the pseudogene TRBV3-2) and TRBJ2-7; a weak D match, TRBD1 (5 bases). The V gene's germline CDR1 is LGHDT and CDR2 YNNKEL (reference sequence). This CDR3 spans 14 amino acids. V lost 3 bases to trimming and J lost 2 bases, with 11 bases between them. CDR3 bases: TGTGCCAGCAGCCAGTCACAGGTAGCCTACGAGCAGTACTTC. Its protein is CASSQSQVAYEQYF.

This clone was picked up one time. The chain's CDR3 is CASSPPVSEPNEQYF. The DNA of the CDR3 is TGTGCCAGCAGTCCCCCAGTCAGCGAACCCAACGAGCAGTACTTC. V gene TRBV28 combines with J gene TRBJ2-7; no definite D call. The CDR3 is 15 amino acids. The ends were cut back, 5 bases at V and 5 bases at J, with 19 bases in the middle. CDR1 and CDR2 (germline): MDHEN, SYDVKM.

This chain uses TRBV7-2 with TRBJ1-1, with TRBD1 matching over 7 bases. The junction had 7 bases not matched to a gene; V was cut back by 5 bases and J by 1 base. Looked up from germline, CDR1 is SGHTA and CDR2 is FQGNSA. The length of the CDR3 is 15 residues. Here the CDR3 reads CASSIRQGQNTEAFF. CDR3 coding DNA: TGTGCCAGCAGCATAAGACAGGGACAGAACACTGAAGCTTTCTTT.

The chain carries TRBV24-1 and TRBJ2-1; 10 bases agree with TRBD1. There are 17 residues in the CDR3. V trimming: 3 bases; J trimming: 4 bases; junction bases outside the gene matches: 8. CDR1 KGHDR and CDR2 SFDVKD come from the germline V gene. DNA of the CDR3: TGTGCCACCAGTGATCGGAGGACAGGGGGTTTTTACAATGAGCAGTTCTTC. Protein product: CATSDRRTGGFYNEQFF.

The gene calls are TRBV10-1 and TRBJ2-1, with 9 nucleotides matching TRBD2. This CDR3 has 17 amino acids. Germline CDR1 reads WNHNN; CDR2 reads SYGVQD (reference sequence). V gave up 2 bases and J gave up 7 bases; unmatched junction bases: 12. The CDR3 coding sequence is TGCGCCAGCAGTGAGGAGGTGAGCGGGAGGCCGGATAATGAGCAGTTCTTC. Encoded protein: CASSEEVSGRPDNEQFF.

This clone came up a few times. The V and J genes are TRBV19 and TRBJ1-5; maybe TRBD1 (6 bases). The germline CDR1 and CDR2 sequences are LNHDA and SQIVND (reference sequence). This CDR3 is 15 amino acids long. Trimming removed 4 bases from V and 7 bases from J, with 17 bases in between. Written as DNA, the CDR3 is TGTGCCAGTAGTACCTCCTCGGGGGGCGGGCAGCCCCAGCATTTT. Amino acid sequence: CASSTSSGGGQPQHF. Drawing the rest from reference TRBV19 and TRBJ1-5, the complete variable domain is DGGITQSPKYLFRKEGQNVTLSCEQNLNHDAMYWYRQDPGQGLRLIYYSQIVNDFQKGDIAEGYSVSREKKESFPLTVTSAQKNPTAFYLCASSTSSGGGQPQHFGDGTRLSIL.

This clone was seen a handful of times. The chain is built from TRBV11-2 and TRBJ2-5, with 8 bases lining up with TRBD1. Germline V CDR1 and CDR2: SGHAT, FQNNGV. Losses at the gene ends were 5 bases for V and 5 bases for J; bases not matched to a gene: 7. CDR3 length: 14 residues. DNA for the CDR3: TGTGCCAGCAGCCCTTGGCAGGGGGCTGAGACCCAGTACTTC. Translating gives CASSPWQGAETQYF.

This CDR3 reads CASSLNQGATEAFF. The CDR3 DNA follows: TGTGCCAGCAGCTTAAATCAGGGTGCCACTGAAGCTTTCTTT. The rearrangement joins TRBV5-6 to TRBJ1-1; possibly TRBD1 for D (5 bases). This CDR3 region has 14 residues. Germline-derived CDR1 and CDR2 are SGHDT and YYEEEE. Between the trimmed V and J ends, which lost 2 bases and 4 bases, there was a span of 12 bases. Full variable domain (rest looked up from reference TRBV5-6 and TRBJ1-1): DAGVTQSPTHLIKTRGQQVTLRCSPKSGHDTVSWYQQALGQGPQFIFQYYEEEERQRGNFPDRFSGHQFPNYSSELNVNALLLGDSALYLCASSLNQGATEAFFGQGTRLTVV.

The rearrangement joins TRBV11-3 to TRBJ2-1; 7 nucleotides align to TRBD1. Germline CDR1 SGHNT, CDR2 YENEEA. This CDR3 spans 15 amino acids. V lost 4 bases to trimming and J lost 0 bases; unmatched junction nucleotides: 3. In DNA form, the CDR3 reads TGTGCCAGCAGCTCACAGGGGTCCTCCTACAATGAGCAGTTCTTC. Its translation: CASSSQGSSYNEQFF.

The V call is TRBV19, the J call TRBJ2-2; D might be TRBD2 (6 bases). This CDR3 has 19 amino acids. V dropped 3 bases and J dropped 4 bases, with 24 bases sitting between them. The germline V gene has CDR1 LNHDA and CDR2 SQIVND (reference sequence). This CDR3 is CASSMELRGAGVSTGELFF. The CDR3 nucleotides read TGTGCCAGTAGTATGGAACTAAGAGGAGCGGGTGTTTCCACCGGGGAGCTGTTTTTT.

The chain links TRBV11-2 to TRBJ2-3; the D is unclear. Trimming removed 5 bases at V and 3 bases at J, with 6 bases between. The germline V gene encodes CDR1 SGHAT and CDR2 FQNNGV. The CDR3 is 12 residues long. CDR3 nucleotides: TGTGCCAGCAGCCCGTCTACAGATACGCAGTATTTT. Encoded protein: CASSPSTDTQYF.

The V and J genes are TRBV3-1 (or the pseudogene TRBV3-2) and TRBJ1-6; D remains ambiguous. Germline V gives CDR1 LGHDT, CDR2 YNNKEL (reference sequence). The CDR3 is 13 residues long. The V gene lost 5 bases and the J gene lost 8 bases, with 10 bases spanning the gap. CDR3 amino acids: CASSFGGDSPLHF. CDR3 DNA sequence: TGTGCCAGCAGCTTTGGCGGGGATTCACCCCTCCACTTT.

The chain couples TRBV5-5 to TRBJ2-5, with no clear D. The CDR3 totals 11 residues. Germline V gene sequence: CDR1 SGHKS, CDR2 YYEKEE (reference sequence). The V gene lost 4 bases and the J gene lost 2 bases, with 3 bases spanning the gap. CDR3 in DNA: TGTGCCAGCAGCCCGCAAGAGACCCAGTACTTC. Its protein product is CASSPQETQYF.

V usage is TRBV7-3 and J usage is TRBJ2-2; D remains ambiguous. The V gene's germline CDR1 is SGHTA and CDR2 FQGTGA. The CDR3 runs to 15 residues. V gave up 4 bases and J gave up 5 bases, with 14 bases separating them. Here the CDR3 DNA reads TGTGCCAGCAGCTCAACGGTAGCCAAAACCGGGGAGCTGTTTTTT. Its protein is CASSSTVAKTGELFF.

The V and J genes are TRBV6-6 and TRBJ1-2; D possibly corresponds to TRBD1 (6 bases). CDR1 MNHNY and CDR2 SVGAGI come from the germline V gene (reference sequence). The length of the CDR3 is 15 residues. V lost 7 bases and J 4 bases, leaving 19 bases between the germline ends. CDR3: CASTERQVTIYGYTF. Here the CDR3 DNA reads TGTGCCAGCACCGAGCGACAGGTTACGATCTATGGCTACACCTTC.

This rearrangement joins TRBV5-8 to TRBJ1-2, with TRBD1 matching over 10 bases. The CDR3 extends over 15 amino acids. Trimming cost V 5 bases and J 9 bases; bases outside gene matches: 13. CDR1 is SGHTS and CDR2 is YDEGEE in the germline V gene. CDR3: CASRVDRGQRGRYTF. The CDR3 nucleotides are TGTGCCAGCAGAGTCGACAGGGGGCAGCGGGGCCGCTACACCTTC.